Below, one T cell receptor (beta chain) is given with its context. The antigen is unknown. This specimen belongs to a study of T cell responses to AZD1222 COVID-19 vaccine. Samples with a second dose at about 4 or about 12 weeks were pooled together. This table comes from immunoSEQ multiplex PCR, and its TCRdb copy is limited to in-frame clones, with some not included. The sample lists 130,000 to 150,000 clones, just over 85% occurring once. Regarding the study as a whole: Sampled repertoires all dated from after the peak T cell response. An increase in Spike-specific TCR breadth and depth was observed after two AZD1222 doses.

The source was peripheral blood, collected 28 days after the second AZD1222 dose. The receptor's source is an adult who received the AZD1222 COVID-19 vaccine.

The CDR3 here is CASSVGRDLYGYTF. DNA for the CDR3: TGTGCCAGCAGTGTTGGCAGAGACCTCTATGGCTACACCTTC. This sequence joins TRBV2 and TRBJ1-2; D ambiguous. The ends were cut back, 4 bases at V and 4 bases at J, with 13 bases in the middle. This CDR3 comprises 14 residues. Germline V lookup: CDR1 SNHLY, CDR2 FYNNEI.